This T cell receptor (beta chain) was retrieved from a study of beta chain features in type 1 diabetes. It was via CD45RO/CCR7/CD25/CD127/CD95/CD27 that CD4+ naive, central memory, regulatory and stem cell-like memory cells were sorted. The sequenced template was cDNA made from the entire isolated RNA. Profiling relied on immunoSEQ multiplex PCR, and the TCRdb table lists in-frame clones only, not all of them. This sample has 200,000 to 300,000 clones, with 27% found just once. The V gene end was trimmed by 5 bases and the J gene end by 4 bases; junction bases not matched to a gene: 7. The V gene's germline CDR1 is GTSNPN and CDR2 SVGIG (reference sequence). The CDR3 sequence is 14 residues long. Overall study results and limits: Among patients, naive, central memory and Treg TCRB repertoires appeared more similar than among healthy donors. People with Type 1 diabetes carried modestly yet significantly shorter TCRB CDR3s in all four CD4+ subsets.

As for this clone: Its antigen is not known.

The chain uses TRBV30 and TRBJ2-1, with TRBD2 matching 8 bases. This sequence was found in a man under 40 in good health. The specimen sequenced was central memory CD4+ T cells from blood. The CDR3 spells CAWFSGRGYNEQFF. Written as DNA, the CDR3 is TGTGCCTGGTTCAGCGGGAGAGGGTACAATGAGCAGTTCTTC.